This T cell receptor (beta chain) was sequenced for a study of blood T cells in healthy people across ages. The second PCR ran about 6 to 12 cycles with a sample-barcoded 5' primer and J-beta primers. Template switching added a 12-random-nucleotide identifier to every cDNA molecule. Each CDR3 protein gets one entry after TCRdb re-called the 5' RACE reads with MiXCR. Here the sample spans under 1 million distinct CDR3 sequences, roughly 44% being singletons. With 0 bases removed from V and 6 bases from J, the gap between germline ends came to 9 bases. The V gene's germline CDR1 is MGHDK and CDR2 SYGVNS. There are 14 residues in the CDR3.

This rearrangement joins TRBV25-1 to TRBJ1-5; D not certain. Sample: blood. The clonotype originates from a man between 60 and 70 years old in good health. Here the CDR3 DNA reads TGTGCCAGCAGTGAATATGGTTCAGGTCAGCCCCAGCATTTT. This codes for CASSEYGSGQPQHF.